Reported below is one T cell receptor beta chain. Its antigen is not known. Other nucleotide sequences in the sample specify the same CDR3. From germline, CDR1 is SGHRS and CDR2 YFSETQ. Trimming cost V 0 bases and J 0 bases, with 7 bases left between them. The length of the CDR3 is 15 residues. It was second doses at about 4 or about 12 weeks that were pooled. The assay was immunoSEQ multiplex PCR, and TCRdb's table has in-frame clones only and misses some. The profile shows about 180,000 clones, around 94% of them singletons. This record comes from a study of T cell responses to AZD1222 COVID-19 vaccine. Whole-study results and caveats: Repertoires were obtained only post-peak T cell response. Seropositive AZD1222 recipients at baseline numbered only five or six.

The TCR originated in an adult who received the AZD1222 COVID-19 vaccine. The sample was peripheral blood, taken 28 days after the second AZD1222 dose. J is TRBJ1-5 and V is TRBV5-1; D gene ambiguous. CDR3 loop: CASSLGGNSNQPQHF. DNA of the CDR3: TGCGCCAGCAGCTTGGGAGGGAATAGCAATCAGCCCCAGCATTTT.